A selection of T cell receptor beta chains follows, all from one sample in a study of T cells in Graves' hyperthyroidism and ophthalmopathy. From the multiplex PCR reads, TCRdb called clonotypes with MiXCR, one entry per CDR3 protein. The sample lists a few hundred thousand distinct CDR3 sequences, 15% to 20% occurring once. The sequenced sample was blood. Source of these receptors: a woman in her 40s with Graves' ophthalmopathy. The conserved cysteine and the conserved F or W are not part of the CDR3 here.

v_gene: TRBV12-3/TRBV12-4; j_gene: TRBJ1-2; CDR3aa: ASSFGVAYT
v_gene: TRBV29-1; j_gene: TRBJ2-7; CDR3aa: SASVGPYEQY
v_gene: TRBV14; j_gene: TRBJ2-7; CDR3aa: ASSRRFPKPGLAGPGF
v_gene: TRBV19; j_gene: TRBJ2-5; CDR3aa: ASKMDGRGETQY
v_gene: TRBV6-1; j_gene: TRBJ2-2; CDR3aa: ASSQDSGTGELF
v_gene: TRBV18; j_gene: TRBJ1-6; CDR3aa: ASSPLGGGSPLH
v_gene: TRBV6-1; j_gene: TRBJ2-2; CDR3aa: ASSVGGPAGELF
v_gene: TRBV28; j_gene: TRBJ1-1; CDR3aa: ASSSTPDRGRHTEAF
v_gene: TRBV20-1; j_gene: TRBJ2-2; CDR3aa: SAAHLAGGAGELF
v_gene: TRBV6-1; j_gene: TRBJ1-1; CDR3aa: ASSYDAF
v_gene: TRBV19; j_gene: TRBJ1-1; CDR3aa: ASRAKNTEAF
v_gene: TRBV7-3; j_gene: TRBJ2-5; CDR3aa: ASSLTGGKETQY
v_gene: TRBV28; j_gene: TRBJ1-5; CDR3aa: ASRRETPGNQPQH
v_gene: TRBV6-5; j_gene: TRBJ1-1; CDR3aa: ASSYARGGHTEAF